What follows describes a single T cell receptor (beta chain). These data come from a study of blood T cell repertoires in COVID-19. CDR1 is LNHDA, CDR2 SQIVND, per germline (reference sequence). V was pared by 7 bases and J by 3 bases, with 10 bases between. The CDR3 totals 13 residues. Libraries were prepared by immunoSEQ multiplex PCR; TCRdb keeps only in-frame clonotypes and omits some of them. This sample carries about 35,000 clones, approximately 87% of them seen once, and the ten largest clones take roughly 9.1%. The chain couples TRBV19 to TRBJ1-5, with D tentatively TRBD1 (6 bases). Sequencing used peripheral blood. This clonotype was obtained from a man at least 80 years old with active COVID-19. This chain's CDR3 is CASNDRTNQPQHF. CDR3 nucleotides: TGTGCCAGTAACGACAGGACCAATCAGCCCCAGCATTTT.